The 15 T cell receptor beta chains in this list originate from one sample, sequenced in a study of OX40 agonist ivuxolimab in advanced cancers. Sequencing used immunoSEQ multiplex PCR; TCRdb keeps in-frame clones, though not all of them. The sample holds some 80,000 clones, approximately 90% seen once. This sample comprised CD4+ or CD8+ T cells sorted from blood, obtained in a trial of the OX40 agonist ivuxolimab. The receptors originated from an adult with an advanced solid tumor such as melanoma, head and neck, liver or kidney cancer.

This chain connects TRBV7-8 to TRBJ2-7; 8 bases line up with TRBD1. The CDR3 covers 16 residues. V was pared by 1 base and J by 4 bases, with 9 bases of the junction left unmatched. CDR1 is SGHVS and CDR2 is FQNEAQ in the germline V gene. In DNA, the CDR3 is TGTGCCAGCAGCTTAGAAGCTGGACAGGGCAAGTACGAGCAGTACTTC. It is translated as CASSLEAGQGKYEQYF.

The chain carries TRBV15 and TRBJ2-7, with D perhaps matching TRBD2 (5 bases). This CDR3 region has 16 residues. V lost 0 bases to trimming and J lost 0 bases, with 12 bases between them. The germline V gene has CDR1 LNHNV and CDR2 YYDKDF (reference sequence). The chain's CDR3 is CATSRDWRQASYEQYF. The CDR3 DNA sequence: TGTGCCACCAGCAGAGACTGGAGGCAGGCCTCCTACGAGCAGTACTTC.

The chain carries TRBV28 and TRBJ1-2; 9 positions match TRBD1. Germline loops: CDR1 MDHEN, CDR2 SYDVKM. The CDR3 consists of 14 residues. V was clipped by 3 bases and J by 4 bases; unmatched bases: 3. CDR3 coding DNA: TGTGCCAGCAGTTTGGGACAGGGCTTCTATGGCTACACCTTC. As protein: CASSLGQGFYGYTF.

The V gene is TRBV10-3, the J gene TRBJ2-5, with a weak D call TRBD2 (7 bases). The CDR3 contains 15 residues. Trimming took 3 bases from V and 2 from J, leaving 13 bases between them. Looked up from germline, CDR1 is ENHRY and CDR2 is SYGVKD. Written as DNA, the CDR3 is TGTGCCATCAGTGATCGGGGGGCCGGTCAAGAGACCCAGTACTTC. This translates into CAISDRGAGQETQYF.

V gene TRBV28 combines with J gene TRBJ2-2; no definite D call. The germline V gene has CDR1 MDHEN and CDR2 SYDVKM. V was shortened by 5 bases and J by 6 bases, with 13 bases between the two germline ends. The CDR3 is 14 amino acids. The CDR3: CASSPFGLAGELFF. As DNA, the CDR3 is TGTGCCAGCAGTCCTTTTGGGTTAGCCGGGGAGCTGTTTTTT.

The chain is built from TRBV28 and TRBJ2-1; 9 bases align to TRBD2. Germline CDR1 and CDR2: MDHEN and SYDVKM. This CDR3 contains 14 residues. The trim removed 10 bases at V and 5 bases at J, leaving 9 bases unmatched. The CDR3 loop reads CATTTSGRNNEQFF. The CDR3 nucleotides read TGTGCCACCACCACGAGCGGGAGGAACAATGAGCAGTTCTTC. The full variable domain, its missing parts supplied by reference TRBV28 and TRBJ2-1, is DVKVTQSSRYLVKRTGEKVFLECVQDMDHENMFWYRQDPGLGLRLIYFSYDVKMKEKGDIPEGYSVSREKKERFSLILESASTNQTSMYLCATTTSGRNNEQFFGPGTRLTVL.

The V call is TRBV7-9, the J call TRBJ2-7, with TRBD2 matching over 8 bases. V shed 2 bases and J 2 bases; nucleotides not matched to a gene: 5. Looked up from germline, CDR1 is SEHNR and CDR2 is FQNEAQ (reference sequence). The CDR3 totals 15 residues. The CDR3 loop reads CASSLSSGFTYEQYF. CDR3 DNA: TGTGCCAGCAGCTTATCTAGCGGGTTCACCTACGAGCAGTACTTC.

The chain carries TRBV6-5 and TRBJ2-1; TRBD2 matches at 11 bases. The V segment lost 1 base and the J segment 5 bases; nucleotides outside the gene matches: 1. Germline V lookup: CDR1 MNHEY, CDR2 SVGAGI. There are 15 residues in the CDR3. CDR3 sequence reads: CASSYLAGGDNEQFF. Here the CDR3 DNA reads TGTGCCAGCAGTTACTTAGCGGGAGGGGACAATGAGCAGTTCTTC.

The DNA of the CDR3 is TGCGCCAGCAGTTGGGGGGCCGGAGATACGCAGTATTTT. It specifies CASSWGAGDTQYF. The J gene is TRBJ2-3, the V gene TRBV5-1; D possibly uses TRBD1 or TRBD2 (6 bases each). The CDR3 length is 13 residues. The ends were cut back, 5 bases at V and 5 bases at J, with 12 bases in the middle. Germline V lookup: CDR1 SGHRS, CDR2 YFSETQ. Full variable domain (remainder filled in from reference TRBV5-1 and TRBJ2-3): KAGVTQTPRYLIKTRGQQVTLSCSPISGHRSVSWYQQTPGQGLQFLFEYFSETQRNKGNFPGRFSGRQFSNSRSEMNVSTLELGDSALYLCASSWGAGDTQYFGPGTRLTVL.

V and J are TRBV9 and TRBJ2-7; 7 positions match TRBD1. This CDR3 has 15 residues. Germline CDR1 reads SGDLS; CDR2 reads YYNGEE. The V and J ends lost 3 bases and 1 base, in that order; junction bases with no gene match: 7. CDR3 coding DNA: TGTGCCAGCAGCGCATTCCCGGGACAGTCCTACGAGCAGTACTTC. Its protein is CASSAFPGQSYEQYF.

V and J are TRBV11-2 and TRBJ2-5; no firm D call. Germline V CDR1 and CDR2: SGHAT, FQNNGV. V was shortened by 2 bases and J by 4 bases, with 2 bases between the two germline ends. This CDR3 has 11 residues. CDR3 protein: CASSLRETQYF. The DNA of the CDR3 is TGTGCCAGCAGCTTAAGAGAGACCCAGTACTTC.

V gene TRBV5-6 combines with J gene TRBJ1-2; no clear D gene. Trimming took 2 bases from V and 5 from J, leaving 13 bases between them. The CDR3 runs to 14 residues. CDR1 is SGHDT and CDR2 is YYEEEE in the germline V gene. This CDR3 is CASSFGSVGYGYTF. CDR3 bases: TGTGCCAGCAGCTTTGGTTCAGTGGGATATGGCTACACCTTC.

The rearrangement links TRBV10-1 to TRBJ2-5; D may be TRBD2 (5 bases). The CDR3 has 13 amino acids. Germline CDR1 and CDR2: WNHNN and SYGVQD (reference sequence). V lost 5 bases and J 2 bases, leaving 9 bases between the germline ends. The CDR3 DNA reads as TGCGCCAGCAGTAGACGGGAACAAGAGACCCAGTACTTC. Protein: CASSRREQETQYF.

The chain joins TRBV30 to TRBJ2-3; D is unresolved. CDR1 GTSNPN and CDR2 SVGIG come from the germline V gene (reference sequence). Trimming took 5 bases from V and 0 from J, leaving 9 bases between them. This CDR3 contains 13 residues. The CDR3 coding sequence is TGTGCCTGGCACAGATTTAGCACAGATACGCAGTATTTT. This gives the protein CAWHRFSTDTQYF.

The chain uses TRBV5-1 and TRBJ1-4; a weak D match, TRBD1 (5 bases). There are 15 residues in the CDR3. V dropped 4 bases and J dropped 5 bases, with 15 bases sitting between them. Germline lookup yields CDR1 SGHRS and CDR2 YFSETQ. The CDR3, as DNA: TGCGCCAGCAGCAGATCAGGGTCCCTCAATGAAAAACTGTTTTTT. Translated: CASSRSGSLNEKLFF. The variable domain in full, with the rest retrieved from reference TRBV5-1 and TRBJ1-4, is KAGVTQTPRYLIKTRGQQVTLSCSPISGHRSVSWYQQTPGQGLQFLFEYFSETQRNKGNFPGRFSGRQFSNSRSEMNVSTLELGDSALYLCASSRSGSLNEKLFFGSGTQLSVL.